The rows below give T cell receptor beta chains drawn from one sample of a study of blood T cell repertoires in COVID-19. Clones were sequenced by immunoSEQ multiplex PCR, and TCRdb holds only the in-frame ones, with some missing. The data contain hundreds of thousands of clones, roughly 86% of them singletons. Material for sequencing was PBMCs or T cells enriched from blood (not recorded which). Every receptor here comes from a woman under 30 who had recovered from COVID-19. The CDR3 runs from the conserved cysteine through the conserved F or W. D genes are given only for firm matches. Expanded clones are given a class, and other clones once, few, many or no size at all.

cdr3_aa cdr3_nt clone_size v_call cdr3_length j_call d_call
CASSYHRTNTEAFF TGTGCCAGCAGTTACCACAGGACAAACACTGAAGCTTTCTTT NA TRBV6-2/TRBV6-3 14 TRBJ1-1 NA
CASNWAGAGNTIYF TGTGCCAGCAACTGGGCAGGGGCGGGAAACACCATATATTTT NA TRBV21-1 14 TRBJ1-3 NA
CASSQTPGGLRGYTF TGCGCCAGCAGCCAAACCCCGGGGGGCTTAAGAGGCTACACCTTC NA TRBV4-3 15 TRBJ1-2 NA
CASSLRSGSDEQYF TGTGCCAGCAGTTTACGAAGCGGGAGTGACGAGCAGTACTTC once TRBV27 14 TRBJ2-7 TRBD2
CASKSGRASGELFF TGTGCCAGTAAAAGCGGGAGGGCCTCCGGGGAGCTGTTTTTT NA TRBV27 14 TRBJ2-2 TRBD2
CASRTGGGFDEAFF TGTGCCAGCAGAACAGGGGGCGGGTTTGATGAAGCTTTCTTT NA TRBV27 14 TRBJ1-1 TRBD1
CASSFAENTEAFF TGTGCCAGCAGTTTCGCGGAGAACACTGAAGCTTTCTTT NA TRBV12-3/TRBV12-4 13 TRBJ1-1 NA
CASTRNTGELFF TGTGCCAGCACCCGGAACACCGGGGAGCTGTTTTTT NA TRBV2 12 TRBJ2-2 NA
CASSHRRTSGPTGELFF TGCGCCAGCAGCCACCGCAGGACTAGCGGACCCACCGGGGAGCTGTTTTTT NA TRBV4-1 17 TRBJ2-2 TRBD2
CASSSRGFGNQPQHF TGTGCCAGCAGTTCCAGGGGGTTCGGCAATCAGCCCCAGCATTTT NA TRBV6-5 15 TRBJ1-5 TRBD1
CASSLGTGKTYEQYF TGTGCCAGCAGCCTAGGGACAGGGAAAACCTACGAGCAGTACTTC NA TRBV7-7 15 TRBJ2-7 TRBD1
CASSSLGQTNNSPLHF TGTGCCAGCAGTTCCCTCGGACAGACTAATAATTCACCCCTCCACTTT NA TRBV6-2/TRBV6-3 16 TRBJ1-6 NA
CASSRGTGSGNEQFF TGTGCCAGCAGCCGCGGGACAGGGTCAGGGAATGAGCAGTTCTTC NA TRBV7-9 15 TRBJ2-1 TRBD1
CASSLREPNTQYF TGTGCCAGCAGCTTAAGGGAGCCAAATACGCAGTATTTT NA TRBV5-5 13 TRBJ2-3 NA